Sequencing of this T cell receptor (beta chain) was carried out in a study of cytomegalovirus exposure and HLA in healthy donors. Study information: Unique TCRs from HLA-typed donors, roughly 87 million of them, were held in an early data release. Overall study findings and caveats: The study found most TCR sequences rare, yet found some public TCRs in many donors. Later genetic work tied a missense DCLRE1C variant to beta-chain V and J trimming.

This clone was recorded once. Its target is not known. Use of 60 Vbeta and 13 Jbeta primers characterized the PCR. Repertoires were generated with immunoSEQ multiplex PCR, while TCRdb's copy carries only in-frame clones and drops some. The table shows fewer than 150,000 clones, with about 78% occurring only once. Input material: PBMCs. The origin of this receptor is a young man in good health and CMV-seronegative.

CDR3: CASSVGTGPSTDTQYF. CDR3 nucleotide sequence: TGTGCCAGTAGTGTCGGGACAGGTCCTAGCACAGATACGCAGTATTTT. The J gene is TRBJ2-3, the V gene TRBV19; 8 nucleotides align to TRBD1. The germline CDR1 and CDR2 sequences are LNHDA and SQIVND (reference sequence). The ends lost 5 bases at V and 0 bases at J; junction bases unmatched: 7. The CDR3 totals 16 residues.